This T cell receptor beta chain was sequenced for a study of shared clonotypes between healthy human individuals. Sequenced by immunoSEQ multiplex PCR; TCRdb stores in-frame clones only, minus some. The table records millions of clones, approximately 94% of them present only once. In regard to this clone: A read error is possible here, since a much larger clone lies one base away. Other DNA sequences in this sample translate to the same CDR3.

The CDR3 sequence is 13 residues long. Germline loops: CDR1 SGHRS, CDR2 YFSETQ. V was clipped by 4 bases and J by 2 bases; unmatched bases: 2. Material for sequencing was naive CD4+ T cells sorted from blood. Subset: CD45RA+ positively selected. V is TRBV5-1 and J is TRBJ2-5; 7 positions match TRBD1. This receptor was obtained from a man younger than 35 in good health. CDR3 residues: CASSLGQQETQYF. Written as DNA, the CDR3 is TGCGCCAGCAGCCTGGGACAGCAAGAGACCCAGTACTTC.